The clone carrying this T cell receptor (beta chain) was picked up a small number of times. This entry comes from a study of beta chain features in type 1 diabetes. There was one heparinised blood draw per donor, averaging about 120 mL. Germline V gives CDR1 SNHLY, CDR2 FYNNEI. V was cut by 4 bases and J by 3 bases, with 9 bases left in between. This CDR3 is 13 amino acids long. The whole isolated RNA underwent reverse transcription, so sequencing captured expressed TCRB transcripts. Using immunoSEQ multiplex PCR, the repertoire was profiled, and TCRdb retains in-frame clones only, with some absent. The sample records under 350,000 clones, 8% being singletons.

The V call is TRBV2, the J call TRBJ2-5, with D maybe TRBD1 (6 bases). Sample: central memory CD4+ T cells from blood. This clonotype was sampled from a woman under 30 in good health. CDR3 nucleotide sequence: TGTGCCAGCAGTGTGGACAGCAAAGAGACCCAGTACTTC. It translates to CASSVDSKETQYF.